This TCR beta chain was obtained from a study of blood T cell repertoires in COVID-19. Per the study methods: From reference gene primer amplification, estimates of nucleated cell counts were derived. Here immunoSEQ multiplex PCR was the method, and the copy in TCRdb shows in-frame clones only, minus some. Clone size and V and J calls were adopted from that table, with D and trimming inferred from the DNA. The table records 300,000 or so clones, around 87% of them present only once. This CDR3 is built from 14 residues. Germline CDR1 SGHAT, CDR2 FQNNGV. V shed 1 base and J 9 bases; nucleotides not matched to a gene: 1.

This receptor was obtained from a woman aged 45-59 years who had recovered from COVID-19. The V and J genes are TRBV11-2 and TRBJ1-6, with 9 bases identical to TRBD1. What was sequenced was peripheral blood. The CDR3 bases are TGTGCCAGCAGCTTAGGGGGACAGGGTTCACCCCTCCACTTT. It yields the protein CASSLGGQGSPLHF.